Listed below are T cell receptor beta chains from one sample, sequenced in a study of cytomegalovirus exposure and HLA in healthy donors. Some clones are missing from TCRdb's copy, which holds only in-frame ones; the method was immunoSEQ multiplex PCR. The profile shows about 130,000 clones, around three quarters of them singletons. The sample consisted of PBMCs. Receptors originate from a woman aged 55 to 70 in good health and CMV-seropositive. CDR3s include the opening cysteine and the closing phenylalanine or tryptophan. D genes are given only for firm matches.

>TRBV27|TRBJ1-1|TRBD1
TGTGCCAGCAGTTTCGGGACAGGGGCTGAAGCTTTCTTT
CASSFGTGAEAFF
>TRBV6-1|TRBJ1-3|TRBD1
TGTGCCAGTACCACAGGGGGTGCTGGAAACACCATATATTTT
CASTTGGAGNTIYF
>TRBV7-3|TRBJ2-5|TRBD2
TGTGCCAGCAGCTTAACTGGGACTAGCGAAGAGACCCAGTACTTC
CASSLTGTSEETQYF
>TRBV25-1|TRBJ1-5|TRBD1
TGTGCCAGCAGTGACAGGGGGCGAAATCAGCCCCAGCATTTT
CASSDRGRNQPQHF
>TRBV7-3|TRBJ2-5|TRBD1
TGTGCCAGCAGCCCCCAGACAGGGTCATCGACCCAGTACTTC
CASSPQTGSSTQYF
>TRBV6-6|TRBJ1-1|TRBD1
TGTGCCAGCACTATCCAGGGGGTTCTGACTGAAGCTTTCTTT
CASTIQGVLTEAFF
>TRBV10-3|TRBJ1-2|TRBD1
TGTGCCATCAGCAGGACAGGGGGTAGCTATGGCTACACCTTC
CAISRTGGSYGYTF
>TRBV5-4|TRBJ1-2|-
TGTGCCAGCAGTCGTGACAGCTATGGCTACACCTTC
CASSRDSYGYTF
>TRBV7-9|TRBJ1-5|-
TGTGCCAGCAGCGACCCCTCTTGGAGAGGCTCCCGACCCCAGCATTTT
CASSDPSWRGSRPQHF
>TRBV6-4|TRBJ2-3|-
TGTGCCAGCAGTGACCGGCGAGGAGATACGCAGTATTTT
CASSDRRGDTQYF